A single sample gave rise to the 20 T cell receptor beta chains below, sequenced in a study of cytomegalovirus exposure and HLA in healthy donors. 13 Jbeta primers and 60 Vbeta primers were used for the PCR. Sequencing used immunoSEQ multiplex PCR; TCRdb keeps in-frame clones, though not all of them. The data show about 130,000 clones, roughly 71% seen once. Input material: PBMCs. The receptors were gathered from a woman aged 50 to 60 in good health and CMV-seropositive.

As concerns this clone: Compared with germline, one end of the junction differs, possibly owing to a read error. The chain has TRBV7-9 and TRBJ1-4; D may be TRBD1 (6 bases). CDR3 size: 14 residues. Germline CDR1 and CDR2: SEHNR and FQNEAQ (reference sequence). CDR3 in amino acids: CSSSTQGPPEKLFF. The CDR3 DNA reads TGTTCCAGCAGCACTCAGGGGCCCCCTGAAAAACTGTTTTTT.

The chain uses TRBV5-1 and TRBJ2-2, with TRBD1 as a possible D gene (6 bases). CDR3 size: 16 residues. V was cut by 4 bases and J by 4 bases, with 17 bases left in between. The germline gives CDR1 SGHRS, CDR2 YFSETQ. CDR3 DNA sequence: TGCGCCAGCAGCCTACAGGGACCTATGACCACCGGGGAGCTGTTTTTT. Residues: CASSLQGPMTTGELFF.

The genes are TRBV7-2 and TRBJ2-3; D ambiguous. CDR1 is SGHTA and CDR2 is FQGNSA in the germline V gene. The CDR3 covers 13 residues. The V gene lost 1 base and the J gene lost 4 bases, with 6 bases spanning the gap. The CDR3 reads CASSLVPADTQYF. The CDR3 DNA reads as TGTGCCAGCAGCTTAGTTCCAGCAGATACGCAGTATTTT. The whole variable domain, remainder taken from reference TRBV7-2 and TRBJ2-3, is GAGVSQSPSNKVTEKGKDVELRCDPISGHTALYWYRQSLGQGLEFLIYFQGNSAPDKSGLPSDRFSAERTGGSVSTLTIQRTQQEDSAVYLCASSLVPADTQYFGPGTRLTVL.

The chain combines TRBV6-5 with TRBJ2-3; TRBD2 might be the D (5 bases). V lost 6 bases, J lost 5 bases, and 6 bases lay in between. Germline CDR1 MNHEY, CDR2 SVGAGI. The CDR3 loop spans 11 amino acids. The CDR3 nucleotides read TGTGCCAGCAGGAGGGAAGATACGCAGTATTTT. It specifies CASRREDTQYF.

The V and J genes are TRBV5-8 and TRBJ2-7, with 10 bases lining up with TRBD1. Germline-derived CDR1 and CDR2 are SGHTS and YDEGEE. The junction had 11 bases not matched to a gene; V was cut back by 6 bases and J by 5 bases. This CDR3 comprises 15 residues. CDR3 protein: CASILLGDRGDEQYF. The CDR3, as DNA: TGTGCCAGCATCCTTCTAGGGGACAGGGGTGACGAGCAGTACTTC.

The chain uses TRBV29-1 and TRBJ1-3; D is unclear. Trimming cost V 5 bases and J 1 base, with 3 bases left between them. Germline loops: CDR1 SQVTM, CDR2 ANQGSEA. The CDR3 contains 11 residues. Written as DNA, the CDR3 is TGCAGCGTTTCATCTGGAAACACCATATATTTT. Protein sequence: CSVSSGNTIYF.

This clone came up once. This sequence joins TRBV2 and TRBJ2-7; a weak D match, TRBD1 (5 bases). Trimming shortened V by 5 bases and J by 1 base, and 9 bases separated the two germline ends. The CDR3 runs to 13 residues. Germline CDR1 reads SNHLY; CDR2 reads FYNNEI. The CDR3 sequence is CASSRQPSYEQYF. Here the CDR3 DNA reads TGTGCCAGCAGTCGACAGCCTTCCTACGAGCAGTACTTC.

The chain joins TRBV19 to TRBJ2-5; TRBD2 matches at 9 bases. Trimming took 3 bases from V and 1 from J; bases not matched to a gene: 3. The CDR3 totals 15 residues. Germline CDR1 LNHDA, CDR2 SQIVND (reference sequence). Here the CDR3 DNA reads TGTGCCAGTAGTATCGGCGGGGGGGTCCAAGAGACCCAGTACTTC. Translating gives CASSIGGGVQETQYF.

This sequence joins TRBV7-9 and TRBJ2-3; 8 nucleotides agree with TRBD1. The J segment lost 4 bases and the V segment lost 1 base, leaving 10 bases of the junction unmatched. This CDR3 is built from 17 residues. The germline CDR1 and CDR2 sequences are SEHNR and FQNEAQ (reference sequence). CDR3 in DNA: TGTGCCAGCAGCTTAGGCCGGACAGGGTACCGCCCAGATACGCAGTATTTT. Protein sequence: CASSLGRTGYRPDTQYF.

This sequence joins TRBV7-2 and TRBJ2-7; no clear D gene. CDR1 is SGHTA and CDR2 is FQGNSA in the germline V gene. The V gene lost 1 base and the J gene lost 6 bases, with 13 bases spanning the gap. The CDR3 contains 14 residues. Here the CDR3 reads CASSLGPLKSEQYF. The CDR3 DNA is TGTGCCAGCAGCTTAGGCCCCCTAAAAAGCGAGCAGTACTTC. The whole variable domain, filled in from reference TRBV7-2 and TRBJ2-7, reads GAGVSQSPSNKVTEKGKDVELRCDPISGHTALYWYRQSLGQGLEFLIYFQGNSAPDKSGLPSDRFSAERTGGSVSTLTIQRTQQEDSAVYLCASSLGPLKSEQYFGPGTRLTVT.

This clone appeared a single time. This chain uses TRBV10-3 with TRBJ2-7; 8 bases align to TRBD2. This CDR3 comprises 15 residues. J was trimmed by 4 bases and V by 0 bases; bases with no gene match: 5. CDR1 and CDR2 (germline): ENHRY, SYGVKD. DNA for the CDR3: TGTGCCATCAGTGAGTCGACCGGGGGGGCTTACGAGCAGTACTTC. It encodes CAISESTGGAYEQYF.

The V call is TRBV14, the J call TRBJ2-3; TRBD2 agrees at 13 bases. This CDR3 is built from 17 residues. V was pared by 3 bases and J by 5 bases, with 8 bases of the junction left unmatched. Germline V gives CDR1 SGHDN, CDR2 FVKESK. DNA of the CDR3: TGTGCCAGCAGCCACCAACTAGCGGGGGGGCCGGGAGATACGCAGTATTTT. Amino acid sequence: CASSHQLAGGPGDTQYF. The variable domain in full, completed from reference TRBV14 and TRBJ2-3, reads EAGVTQFPSHSVIEKGQTVTLRCDPISGHDNLYWYRRVMGKEIKFLLHFVKESKQDESGMPNNRFLAERTGGTYSTLKVQPAELEDSGVYFCASSHQLAGGPGDTQYFGPGTRLTVL.

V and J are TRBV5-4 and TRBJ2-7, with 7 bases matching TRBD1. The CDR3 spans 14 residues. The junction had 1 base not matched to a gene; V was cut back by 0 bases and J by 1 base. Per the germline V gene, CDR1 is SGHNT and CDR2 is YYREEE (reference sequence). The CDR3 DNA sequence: TGTGCCAGCAGCTTGGGGGACAGTTCCTACGAGCAGTACTTC. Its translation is CASSLGDSSYEQYF.

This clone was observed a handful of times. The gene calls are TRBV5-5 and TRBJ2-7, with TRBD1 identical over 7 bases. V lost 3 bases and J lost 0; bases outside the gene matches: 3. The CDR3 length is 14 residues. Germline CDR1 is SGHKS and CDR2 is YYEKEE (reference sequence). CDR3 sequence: CASSSTGFSYEQYF. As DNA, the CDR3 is TGTGCCAGCAGCTCGACAGGGTTCTCCTACGAGCAGTACTTC.

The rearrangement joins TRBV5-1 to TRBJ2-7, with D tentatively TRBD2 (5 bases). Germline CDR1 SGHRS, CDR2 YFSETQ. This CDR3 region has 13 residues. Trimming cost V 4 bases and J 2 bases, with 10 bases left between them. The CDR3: CASSEDGTYEQYF. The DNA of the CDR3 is TGCGCCAGCAGCGAGGACGGGACCTACGAGCAGTACTTC.

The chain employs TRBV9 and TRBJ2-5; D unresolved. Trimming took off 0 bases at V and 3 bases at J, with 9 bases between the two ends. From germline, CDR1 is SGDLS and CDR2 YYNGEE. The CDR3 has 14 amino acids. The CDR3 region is CASSVGVFKETQYF. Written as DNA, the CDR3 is TGTGCCAGCAGCGTAGGTGTGTTTAAAGAGACCCAGTACTTC.

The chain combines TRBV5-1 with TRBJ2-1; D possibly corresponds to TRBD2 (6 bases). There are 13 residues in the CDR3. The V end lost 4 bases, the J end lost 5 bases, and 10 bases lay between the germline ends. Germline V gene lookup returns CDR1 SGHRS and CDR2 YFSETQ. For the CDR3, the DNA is TGCGCCAGCAGCCCCGCGGGGAACAATGAGCAGTTCTTC. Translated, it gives CASSPAGNNEQFF.

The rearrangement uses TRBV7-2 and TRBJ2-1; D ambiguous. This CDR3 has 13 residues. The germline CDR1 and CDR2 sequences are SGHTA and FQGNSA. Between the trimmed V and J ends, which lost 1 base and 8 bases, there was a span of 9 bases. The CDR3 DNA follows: TGTGCCAGCAGCTTAGTGTTAGAGGATGAGCAGTTCTTC. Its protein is CASSLVLEDEQFF.

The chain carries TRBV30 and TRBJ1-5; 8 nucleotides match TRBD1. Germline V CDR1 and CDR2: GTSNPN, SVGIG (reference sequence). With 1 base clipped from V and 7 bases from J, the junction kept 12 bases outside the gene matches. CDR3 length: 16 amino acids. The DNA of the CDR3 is TGTGCCTGGAGTGATGCCCTCACAGGGGGGTGGCAGCCCCAGCATTTT. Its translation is CAWSDALTGGWQPQHF.

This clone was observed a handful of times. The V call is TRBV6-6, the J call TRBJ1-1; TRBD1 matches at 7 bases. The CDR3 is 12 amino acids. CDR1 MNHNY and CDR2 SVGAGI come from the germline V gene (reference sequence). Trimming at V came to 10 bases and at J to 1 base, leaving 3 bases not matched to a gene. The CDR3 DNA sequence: TGTGCCACCCAGGGGGGGAACACTGAAGCTTTCTTT. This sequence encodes CATQGGNTEAFF.